This T cell receptor beta chain emerged from a study of neurological immune-mediated disorders. Findings and caveats of the study: Expanded clones shared no identical CDR3 amino acid sequences across subjects, which suggested private TCR-beta repertoires in all groups.

Serving as healthy controls were blood bank volunteers based in Maryland, USA. In its sample, this clonotype was seen many times. No antigen is known for it. Between the trimmed V and J ends, which lost 4 bases and 2 bases, there was a span of 9 bases. The CDR3 loop spans 15 amino acids. Germline V gene data show CDR1 as MGHDK and CDR2 as SYGVNS. Each TCR transcript was tagged with a 10-nucleotide random UMI during 5'RACE. TCRdb redid the calling of the 5' RACE reads with MiXCR, one entry per CDR3 protein. The top ten clones hold roughly 15% of a sample with 75,000 to 85,000 distinct CDR3 sequences, roughly 15% of them seen once.

What was sequenced was PBMCs. V is TRBV25-1 and J is TRBJ2-6, with D possibly being TRBD1 (5 bases). The sequence derives from a woman in her forties in good health. CDR3 coding DNA: TGTGCCAGCAGTGTAGGGGTCGCTGGGGCCAACGTCCTGACTTTC. This codes for CASSVGVAGANVLTF.